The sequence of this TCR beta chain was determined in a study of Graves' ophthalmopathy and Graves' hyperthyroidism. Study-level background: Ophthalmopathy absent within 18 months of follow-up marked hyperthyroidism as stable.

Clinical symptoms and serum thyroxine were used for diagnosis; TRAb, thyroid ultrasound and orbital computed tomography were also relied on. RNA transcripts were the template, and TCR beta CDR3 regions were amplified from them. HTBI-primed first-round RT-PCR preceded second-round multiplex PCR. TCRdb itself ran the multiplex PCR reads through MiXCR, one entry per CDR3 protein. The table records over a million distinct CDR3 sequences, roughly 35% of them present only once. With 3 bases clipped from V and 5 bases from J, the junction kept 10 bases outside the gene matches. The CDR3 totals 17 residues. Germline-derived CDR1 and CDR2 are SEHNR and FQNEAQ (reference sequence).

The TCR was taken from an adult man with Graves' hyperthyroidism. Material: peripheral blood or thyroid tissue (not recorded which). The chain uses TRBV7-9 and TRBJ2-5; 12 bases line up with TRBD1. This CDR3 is CASSLATGQGAGETQYF. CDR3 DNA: TGTGCCAGCAGCTTGGCCACGGGACAGGGGGCCGGGGAGACCCAGTACTTC.